The clone carrying this TCR beta chain was counted a few times. What it recognizes is unknown. These data originate in a study of T cell clonotyping in hematopoietic cell transplantation. Produced via immunoSEQ multiplex PCR; TCRdb's table is partial and in-frame only. Of fewer than 20,000 clones in the sample, about 76% were seen once. General observations from the study: Cells were unsorted, so CD4 and CD8 contributions were not separated. Pathologically expanded recipient clonotypes increased progressively from day 30 to day 180 as diversity fell. At the given depth, recipient repertoires were over 95% de novo clonotypes.

The specimen was peripheral blood mononuclear cells. This TCR derives from a woman aged 55-75 years in good health. Some clones in this sample may be carry-over from other donors' samples.

In nucleotides, the CDR3 is TGTGCCAGCACTATACAGGGGAGAGGAAACACCATATATTTT. This codes for CASTIQGRGNTIYF. The chain employs TRBV28 and TRBJ1-3, with 7 bases that match TRBD1. There are 14 residues in the CDR3. Germline V CDR1 and CDR2: MDHEN, SYDVKM. V lost 7 bases and J lost 4; bases outside the gene matches: 7.